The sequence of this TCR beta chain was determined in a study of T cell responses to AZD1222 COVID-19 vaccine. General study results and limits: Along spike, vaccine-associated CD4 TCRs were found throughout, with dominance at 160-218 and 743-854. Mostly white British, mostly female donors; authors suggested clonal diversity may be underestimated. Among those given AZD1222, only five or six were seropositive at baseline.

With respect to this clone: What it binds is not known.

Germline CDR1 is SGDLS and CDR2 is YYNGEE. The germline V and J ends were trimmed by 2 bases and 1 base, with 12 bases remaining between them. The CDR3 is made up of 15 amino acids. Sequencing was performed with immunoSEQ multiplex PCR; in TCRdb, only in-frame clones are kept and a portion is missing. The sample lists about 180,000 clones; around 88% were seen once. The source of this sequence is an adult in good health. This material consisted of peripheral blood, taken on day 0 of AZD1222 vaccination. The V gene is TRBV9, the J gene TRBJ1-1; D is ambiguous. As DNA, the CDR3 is TGTGCCAGCAGCGTTGAAGACACCCCGAACACTGAAGCTTTCTTT. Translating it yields CASSVEDTPNTEAFF. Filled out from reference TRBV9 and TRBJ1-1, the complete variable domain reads DSGVTQTPKHLITATGQRVTLRCSPRSGDLSVYWYQQSLDQGLQFLIQYYNGEERAKGNILERFSAQQFPDLHSELNLSSLELGDSALYFCASSVEDTPNTEAFFGQGTRLTVV.